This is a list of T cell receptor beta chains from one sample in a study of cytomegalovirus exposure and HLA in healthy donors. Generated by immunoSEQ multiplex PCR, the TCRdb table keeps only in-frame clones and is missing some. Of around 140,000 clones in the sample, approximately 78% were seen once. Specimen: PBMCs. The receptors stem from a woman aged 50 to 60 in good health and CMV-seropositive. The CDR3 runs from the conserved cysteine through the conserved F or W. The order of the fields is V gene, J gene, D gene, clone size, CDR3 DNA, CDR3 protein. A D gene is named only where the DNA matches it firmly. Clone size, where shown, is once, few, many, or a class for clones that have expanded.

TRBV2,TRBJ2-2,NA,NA,TGTGCCAGCAGTGTAGACAAAGGACACGGGGAGCTGTTTTTT,CASSVDKGHGELFF
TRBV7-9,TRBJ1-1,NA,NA,TGTGCCAGCAGCTTCGGAGGGGTAGGGGACACTGAAGCTTTCTTT,CASSFGGVGDTEAFF
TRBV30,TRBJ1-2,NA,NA,TGTGCCTGGAGTCACGGTCCTAGGCATGGCTACACCTTC,CAWSHGPRHGYTF
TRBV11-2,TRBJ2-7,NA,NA,TGTGCCAGCAGCCGAGCGGCAGGAGCCAGCTCCTACGAGCAGTACTTC,CASSRAAGASSYEQYF
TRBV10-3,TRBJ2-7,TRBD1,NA,TGTGCCATCAGTGGGGCGGGACAGGGGGATTTCGAGCAGTACTTC,CAISGAGQGDFEQYF
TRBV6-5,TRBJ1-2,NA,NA,TGTGCCAGCAGTTACTCTACTGAGTATGGCTACACCTTC,CASSYSTEYGYTF
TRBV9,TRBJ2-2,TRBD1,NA,TGTGCCAGCAGCGAGACGGGACAGGGGTACACCGGGGAGCTGTTTTTT,CASSETGQGYTGELFF
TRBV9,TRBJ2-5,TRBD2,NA,TGTGCCAGCAGCTTAACAGGACTAGCTTTAGAGACCCAGTACTTC,CASSLTGLALETQYF
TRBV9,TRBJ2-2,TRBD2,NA,TGTGCCAGCAGCCCGCGGGCTAGCGGGAGTTCAGCCGGGGAGCTGTTTTTT,CASSPRASGSSAGELFF
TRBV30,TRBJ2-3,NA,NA,TGTGCCTGGAGTGTAGCGTATACGCAGTATTTT,CAWSVAYTQYF
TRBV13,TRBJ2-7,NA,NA,TGTGCCAGCAGCTTCCCGCAGGGTTTCGACGAGCAGTACTTC,CASSFPQGFDEQYF
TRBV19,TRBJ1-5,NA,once,TGTGCCAGTAGCTTGAGCTACAATCAGCCCCAGCATTTT,CASSLSYNQPQHF
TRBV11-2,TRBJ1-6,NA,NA,TGTGCCAGCAGCAGCGACAGACAATATTCACCCCTCCACTTT,CASSSDRQYSPLHF
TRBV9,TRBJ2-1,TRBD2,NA,TGTGCCAGCAGCGGAGGAACTAGCGGAAGGTCCCGAGGTGAGCAGTTCTTC,CASSGGTSGRSRGEQFF
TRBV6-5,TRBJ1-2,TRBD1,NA,TGTGCCAGCAGACAGGGGGCCTATGGCTACACCTTC,CASRQGAYGYTF
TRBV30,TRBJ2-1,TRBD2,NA,TGTGCCTGGAGAGGTAGCGGGGGAGGGAATGAGCAGTTCTTC,CAWRGSGGGNEQFF
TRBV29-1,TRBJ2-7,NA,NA,TGCAGCGTTGAAGGTAAAAGCGGGCTTGTCTACGAGCAGTACTTC,CSVEGKSGLVYEQYF
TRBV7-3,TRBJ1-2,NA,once,TGTGCCAGCAGCTTAGTTGGGGGGACGGAGGACGGCTATGGCTACACCTTC,CASSLVGGTEDGYGYTF
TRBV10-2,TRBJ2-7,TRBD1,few,TGCGCCAGCAGTGAGTATCGGACAGGTTCCTACGAGCAGTACTTC,CASSEYRTGSYEQYF
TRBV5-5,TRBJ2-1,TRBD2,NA,TGTGCCAGCAGCTTGTTCAGCGGGGTTGAGCAGTTCTTC,CASSLFSGVEQFF
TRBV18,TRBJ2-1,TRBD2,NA,TGTGCCAGCTCACGGCGGACTAGCGGCGATGGCTCCTACAATGAGCAGTTCTTC,CASSRRTSGDGSYNEQFF
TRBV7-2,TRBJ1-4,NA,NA,TGTGCCAGCAGTTACGGGACACCGTACCTCGCAACTAATGAAAAACTGTTTTTT,CASSYGTPYLATNEKLFF
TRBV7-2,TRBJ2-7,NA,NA,TGTGCCAGCAGCCCCGGCTCCTACGAGCAGTACTTC,CASSPGSYEQYF
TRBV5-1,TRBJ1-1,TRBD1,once,TGCGCCAGCAGCTTGGAGACAGGGCGGGGGAACACTGAAGCTTTCTTT,CASSLETGRGNTEAFF
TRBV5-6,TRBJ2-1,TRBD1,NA,TGTGCCAGCAGCTTGCCGCCATCCGGGACAGGCCCCTACAATGAGCAGTTCTTC,CASSLPPSGTGPYNEQFF
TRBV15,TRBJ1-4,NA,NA,TGTGCCACCAGCAGAGAAATTGACTCAACTAATGAAAAACTGTTTTTT,CATSREIDSTNEKLFF
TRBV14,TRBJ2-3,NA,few,TGTGCCAGCAGCCCCGAAGGTACCGGGACATATCCCACAGATACGCAGTATTTT,CASSPEGTGTYPTDTQYF
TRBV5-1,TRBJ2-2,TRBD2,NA,TGCGCCAGCAGTTCTACTAGCGGAGGGAACACCGGGGAGCTGTTTTTT,CASSSTSGGNTGELFF
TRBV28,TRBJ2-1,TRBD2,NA,TGTGCCAGCAGCATAGGGAGCGGGAGGGCCCATGAGCAGTTCTTC,CASSIGSGRAHEQFF
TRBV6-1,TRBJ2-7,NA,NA,TGTGCCAGTACTAAAAGATACGAGCAGTACTTC,CASTKRYEQYF
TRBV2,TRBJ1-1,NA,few,TGTGCCAGCAGACCGAGGTCCATGAACACTGAAGCTTTCTTT,CASRPRSMNTEAFF
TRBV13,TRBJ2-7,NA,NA,TGTGCCAGCAGCTTAGTGGTGGGCCACGAGCAGTACTTC,CASSLVVGHEQYF
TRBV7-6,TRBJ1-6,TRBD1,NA,TGTGCCAGCAGTCTTGTGGGACAGGGTTATTCACCCCTCCACTTT,CASSLVGQGYSPLHF
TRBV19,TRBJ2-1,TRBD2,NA,TGTGCCAGTAGTAGGGCGGGGGGCCTCTACAATGAGCAGTTCTTC,CASSRAGGLYNEQFF
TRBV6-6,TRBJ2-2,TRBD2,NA,TGTGCCAGCAGTTTCCCTGGCGGGAGTAACACCGGGGAGCTGTTTTTT,CASSFPGGSNTGELFF
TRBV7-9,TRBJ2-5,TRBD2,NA,TGTGCCAGCAGCTCCCCCGGGACTAGCGGGAGCCGGACCCAGTACTTC,CASSSPGTSGSRTQYF
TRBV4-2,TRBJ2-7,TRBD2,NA,TGTGCCAGCAGCCAACCCTCTAGCGGGAGAGTCGAGCAGTACTTC,CASSQPSSGRVEQYF
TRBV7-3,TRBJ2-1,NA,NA,TGTGCCAGCAGCTTAACAACAGGTTCCTACAATGAGCAGTTCTTC,CASSLTTGSYNEQFF
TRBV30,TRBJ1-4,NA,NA,TGTGCCTGGAGTCAGACAGTAGGCCTAAGAAACGAAAAACTGTTTTTT,CAWSQTVGLRNEKLFF
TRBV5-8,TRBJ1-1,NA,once,TGTGCCAGCAGCCTATGGGTCGACCGGGGCACTGAAGCTTTCTTT,CASSLWVDRGTEAFF
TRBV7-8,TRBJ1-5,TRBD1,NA,TGTGCCAGCAGCCGCACAGGGGGCTCTAATCAGCCCCAGCATTTT,CASSRTGGSNQPQHF
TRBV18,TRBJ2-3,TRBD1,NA,TGTGCCAGCTCACGCAAGGACAGGGTTTCAAATACGCAGTATTTT,CASSRKDRVSNTQYF
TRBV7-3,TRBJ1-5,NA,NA,TGTGCCAGCAGCTTAACGAACAGCTCGCCCCAGCATTTT,CASSLTNSSPQHF
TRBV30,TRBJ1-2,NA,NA,TGTGCCTGGAGTGTACGGGCGGGCTATGGCTACACCTTC,CAWSVRAGYGYTF
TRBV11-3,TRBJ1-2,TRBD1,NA,TGTGCCAGCAGCTCATTAGTATTATCCGGGACAGGGGGCCATGGCTACACCTTC,CASSSLVLSGTGGHGYTF
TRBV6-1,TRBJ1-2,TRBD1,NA,TGTGCCAGCAGCAGGGACAGGGTAACTGCTGGCTACACCTTC,CASSRDRVTAGYTF
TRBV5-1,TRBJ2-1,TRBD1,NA,TGCGCCAGCAGCCCCGGGACAGGCTCGAGGTCCTACAATGAGCAGTTCTTC,CASSPGTGSRSYNEQFF
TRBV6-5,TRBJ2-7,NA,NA,TGTGCCAGCAGTTACGAGGGGGGGTGGGGTTCCTACGAGCAGTACTTC,CASSYEGGWGSYEQYF
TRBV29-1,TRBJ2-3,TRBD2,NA,TGCAGCGTTGAAGGTCCGGGACTAGCGGGGGTAGATACGCAGTATTTT,CSVEGPGLAGVDTQYF
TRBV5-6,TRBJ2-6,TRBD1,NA,TGTGCCAGCAGCTTGACAGGGGTAATGTTGGAGGCCAACGTCCTGACTTTC,CASSLTGVMLEANVLTF
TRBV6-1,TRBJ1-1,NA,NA,TGTGCCAGCAGTGAATGGGAGAATGAAGCTTTCTTT,CASSEWENEAFF
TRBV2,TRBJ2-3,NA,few,TGTGCCAGCAGTCTCACAGATACGCAGTATTTT,CASSLTDTQYF